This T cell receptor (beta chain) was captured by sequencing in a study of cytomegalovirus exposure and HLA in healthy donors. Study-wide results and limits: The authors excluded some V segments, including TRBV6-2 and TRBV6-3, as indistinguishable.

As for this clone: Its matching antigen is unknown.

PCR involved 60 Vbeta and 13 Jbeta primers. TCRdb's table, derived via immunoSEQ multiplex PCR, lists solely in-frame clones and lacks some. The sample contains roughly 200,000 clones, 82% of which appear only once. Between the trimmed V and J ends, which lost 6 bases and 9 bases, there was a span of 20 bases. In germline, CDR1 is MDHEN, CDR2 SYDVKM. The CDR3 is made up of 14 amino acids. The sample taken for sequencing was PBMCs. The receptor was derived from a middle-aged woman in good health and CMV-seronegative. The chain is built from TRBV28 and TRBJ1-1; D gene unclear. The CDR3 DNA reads TGTGCCAGCAGCTCTGGTAAGAGGGCCCTAAAAGCTTTCTTT. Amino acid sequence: CASSSGKRALKAFF.